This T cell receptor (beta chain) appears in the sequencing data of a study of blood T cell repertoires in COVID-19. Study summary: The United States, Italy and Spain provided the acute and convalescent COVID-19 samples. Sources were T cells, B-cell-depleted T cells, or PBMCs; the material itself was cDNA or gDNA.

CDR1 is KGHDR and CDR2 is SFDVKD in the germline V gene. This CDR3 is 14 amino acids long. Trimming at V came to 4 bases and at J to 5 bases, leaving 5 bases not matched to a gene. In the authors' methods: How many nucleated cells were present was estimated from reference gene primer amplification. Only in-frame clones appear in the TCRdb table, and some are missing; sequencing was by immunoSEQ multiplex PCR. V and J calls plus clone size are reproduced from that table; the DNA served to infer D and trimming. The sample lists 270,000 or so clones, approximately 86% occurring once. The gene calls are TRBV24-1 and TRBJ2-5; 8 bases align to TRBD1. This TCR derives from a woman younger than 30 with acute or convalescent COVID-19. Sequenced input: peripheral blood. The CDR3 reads CATSDFRGHETQYF. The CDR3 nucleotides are TGTGCCACCAGTGACTTCAGGGGGCACGAGACCCAGTACTTC.